Following are 7 T cell receptor beta chains from one sample sequenced in a study of cytomegalovirus exposure and HLA in healthy donors. Researchers ran the PCR with 60 Vbeta and 13 Jbeta primers. Generated by immunoSEQ multiplex PCR, the TCRdb table keeps only in-frame clones and is missing some. The data hold roughly 240,000 clones, with 82% observed a single time. The material sequenced was PBMCs. These receptors were collected from a woman aged 40 to 50 in good health and CMV-seropositive.

This clone was recorded only once. The chain joins TRBV6-1 to TRBJ1-5; D is unclear. The germline V gene has CDR1 MNHNS and CDR2 SASEGT. Trimming pared 4 bases from V and 7 bases from J, leaving 11 bases between. The CDR3 loop spans 13 amino acids. DNA of the CDR3: TGTGCCAGCAGTGTGACTCTCGGCCAGCCCCAGCATTTT. It translates to CASSVTLGQPQHF.

The V call is TRBV5-4, the J call TRBJ1-2; TRBD1 agrees at 7 bases. The V and J ends lost 4 bases and 4 bases, in that order; junction bases with no gene match: 10. Germline V gives CDR1 SGHNT, CDR2 YYREEE (reference sequence). The CDR3 loop spans 15 amino acids. The CDR3 DNA reads as TGTGCCAGCAGCCCGCCAGGGGGTGACGCCTATGGCTACACCTTC. It translates to CASSPPGGDAYGYTF.

This chain uses TRBV7-3 with TRBJ2-7; 12 bases fit TRBD2. Germline CDR1 and CDR2: SGHTA and FQGTGA. CDR3 length: 19 amino acids. The V segment lost 4 bases and the J segment 0 bases; nucleotides outside the gene matches: 13. CDR3 coding DNA: TGTGCCAGCAGCTCACCTATTTTTACTAGCGGGGGGAGCTCCTACGAGCAGTACTTC. Its protein product is CASSSPIFTSGGSSYEQYF.

This rearrangement joins TRBV12-5 to TRBJ2-7; 8 bases fit TRBD2. J lost 2 bases, V lost 2 bases, and 14 bases had no gene match. This CDR3 contains 18 residues. The germline gives CDR1 LGHNT, CDR2 FRNRAP. CDR3 in amino acids: CASGLSGGAYYYPYEQYF. CDR3 nucleotide sequence: TGTGCTAGTGGTTTGAGCGGGGGAGCCTACTACTACCCCTACGAGCAGTACTTC.

The chain carries TRBV18 and TRBJ2-5; 7 nucleotides line up with TRBD2. With 3 bases clipped from V and 4 bases from J, the junction kept 17 bases outside the gene matches. Germline V lookup: CDR1 KGHSH, CDR2 LQKENI. The CDR3 has 18 amino acids. CDR3 DNA sequence: TGTGCCAGCTCACCGATCAGTAGCCAGCGGGGAACTAGAGAGACCCAGTACTTC. It is translated as CASSPISSQRGTRETQYF.

The chain uses TRBV30 and TRBJ1-2, with D tentatively TRBD1 (5 bases). The CDR3 has 15 amino acids. Between the trimmed V and J ends, which lost 0 bases and 5 bases, there was a span of 16 bases. The germline gives CDR1 GTSNPN, CDR2 SVGIG (reference sequence). The CDR3 coding sequence is TGTGCCTGGAGTGTGGGCGAGGTGAAGGGGTATGGCTACACCTTC. Translation gives CAWSVGEVKGYGYTF.

V gene TRBV30 combines with J gene TRBJ2-1; 14 bases match TRBD2. The CDR3 length is 14 residues. Germline V lookup: CDR1 GTSNPN, CDR2 SVGIG (reference sequence). Unmatched junction bases numbered 4, after V lost 5 bases and J lost 7 bases. The CDR3 region has the DNA TGTGCCTGGGGACTAGCGGGAGGTTTTAATGAGCAGTTCTTC. Amino acid sequence: CAWGLAGGFNEQFF.